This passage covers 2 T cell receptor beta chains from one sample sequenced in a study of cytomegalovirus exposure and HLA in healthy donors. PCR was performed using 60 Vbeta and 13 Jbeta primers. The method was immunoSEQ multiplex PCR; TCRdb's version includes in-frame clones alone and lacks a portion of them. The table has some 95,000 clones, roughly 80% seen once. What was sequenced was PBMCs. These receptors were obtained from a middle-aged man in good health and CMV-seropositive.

CDR3 DNA sequence: TGTGCCAGCTCACCAAACCTAGCGGGGGTTCAAGAGACCCAGTACTTC. Amino acids: CASSPNLAGVQETQYF. V usage is TRBV18 and J usage is TRBJ2-5, with TRBD2 matching over 10 bases. J lost 2 bases, V lost 2 bases, and 5 bases had no gene match. The CDR3 has 16 amino acids. Germline V CDR1 and CDR2: KGHSH, LQKENI.

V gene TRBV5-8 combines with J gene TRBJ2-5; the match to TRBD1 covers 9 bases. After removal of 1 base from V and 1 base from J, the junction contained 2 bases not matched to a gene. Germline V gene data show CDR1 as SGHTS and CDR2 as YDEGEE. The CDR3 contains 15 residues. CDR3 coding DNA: TGTGCCAGCAGCTTGTTGGGACAGGGCCAAGAGACCCAGTACTTC. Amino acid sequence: CASSLLGQGQETQYF.